The TCR beta chain under discussion was sequenced for a study of blood T cell repertoires in COVID-19. V lost 7 bases, J lost 6 bases, and 8 bases stayed unmatched. This CDR3 is built from 13 residues. Germline-derived CDR1 and CDR2 are ENHRY and SYGVKD. Using immunoSEQ multiplex PCR, the repertoire was profiled, and TCRdb retains in-frame clones only, with some absent. The sample records around 140,000 clones, 84% being singletons. The source of this sequence is a man between 60 and 75 years old with acute or convalescent COVID-19. Sequenced material: peripheral blood. The J gene is TRBJ2-7, the V gene TRBV10-3, with 8 bases that match TRBD2. CDR3 DNA sequence: TGTGCCATCACCCCCGGGGGGGCGGGCGAGCAGTACTTC. Its protein is CAITPGGAGEQYF.